This TCR beta chain was documented in a study of shared clonotypes between healthy human individuals. The CDR3 contains 19 residues. V was shortened by 0 bases and J by 0 bases, with 18 bases between the two germline ends. Germline V gives CDR1 ENHRY, CDR2 SYGVKD. Comment on this clone: Its antigen is currently unknown.

Free of recent acute infections or vaccinations, the donors were healthy HIV-negative adults. Findings of the study overall: Richness estimates generally favored naive over memory subsets. The generation probabilities recorded for non-shared clonotypes fell below those of clonotypes shared by all four donors.

A deep-level run was used for the assay. Clones were sequenced by immunoSEQ multiplex PCR, and TCRdb holds only the in-frame ones, with some missing. The sample holds a few million clones, 90% to 95% seen once. V usage is TRBV10-3 and J usage is TRBJ1-5; the D is unclear. The receptor comes from a man in his late teens or twenties in good health. The sample consisted of naive CD4+ T cells sorted from blood. Noted subset: CD45RA+ positively selected. CDR3 amino acids: CAISESLAVGLYSNQPQHF. The CDR3 bases are TGTGCCATCAGTGAGTCGTTGGCGGTCGGGCTATATAGCAATCAGCCCCAGCATTTT.